The rows below give T cell receptor beta chains drawn from one sample of a study of Graves' ophthalmopathy and Graves' hyperthyroidism. TCRdb re-derived calls from the multiplex PCR reads in MiXCR, one entry per CDR3 protein. The sample has approximately 160,000 distinct CDR3 sequences, approximately 40% seen once. Sequenced input: peripheral blood. These TCRs come from a man aged 25 to 40 with Graves' ophthalmopathy. Each CDR3 is given with its conserved first and last residue. A D gene is named only where the DNA matches it firmly. Clone size, where shown, is once, few, many, or a class for clones that have expanded.

.	TRBV6-2/TRBV6-3	many	TRBJ2-5	CASRRKETQYF	TGTGCCAGCAGAAGAAAGGAGACCCAGTACTTC
TRBD1	TRBV12-3/TRBV12-4	few	TRBJ2-7	CASKLTGFSPGPAYEQYF	TGTGCCAGCAAACTGACAGGGTTCTCTCCGGGACCTGCCTACGAGCAGTACTTC
TRBD1	TRBV6-2/TRBV6-3	many	TRBJ2-2	CASKQGAHTGELFF	TGTGCCAGCAAACAGGGGGCGCACACCGGGGAGCTGTTTTTT
TRBD2	TRBV30	many	TRBJ2-3	CAWSTGTSGLTDTQYF	TGTGCCTGGAGTACGGGTACTAGCGGACTCACAGATACGCAGTATTTT
TRBD1	TRBV6-2/TRBV6-3	.	TRBJ1-2	CASSYSSVGTVYGYTF	TGTGCCAGCAGTTACTCGTCGGTCGGGACAGTCTATGGCTACACCTTC
TRBD1	TRBV6-5	many	TRBJ1-2	CASSYTGGGNYGYTF	TGTGCCAGCAGTTATACAGGGGGCGGTAACTATGGCTACACCTTC
TRBD1	TRBV6-2/TRBV6-3	.	TRBJ2-4	CASRGQGLTKNIQYF	TGTGCCAGCAGGGGACAGGGGTTGACCAAAAACATTCAGTACTTC
.	TRBV30	many	TRBJ1-3	CAWSAGPGNTIYF	TGTGCCTGGAGTGCGGGGCCTGGAAACACCATATATTTT
.	TRBV7-3	.	TRBJ2-2	CASSSQGGTGELFF	TGTGCCAGCAGCTCGCAGGGGGGCACCGGGGAGCTGTTTTTT
.	TRBV6-4	.	TRBJ1-1	CASSYFGENTEAFF	TGTGCCAGCAGTTACTTTGGGGAGAACACTGAAGCTTTCTTT
TRBD1	TRBV12-3/TRBV12-4	.	TRBJ1-2	CASSNRGTENYGYTF	TGTGCCAGCAGCAACCGGGGGACAGAGAACTATGGCTACACCTTC
.	TRBV11-3	many	TRBJ1-1	CASSLTLRVRPNTEAFF	TGTGCCAGCAGCTTAACCCTCCGAGTCCGGCCGAACACTGAAGCTTTCTTT
.	TRBV28	many	TRBJ1-6	CASSSINGGNSPLHF	TGTGCCAGCAGTTCGATTAACGGGGGGAATTCACCCCTCCACTTT
.	TRBV28	many	TRBJ2-7	CASRRGEQYF	TGTGCCAGCAGACGAGGGGAGCAGTACTTC
.	TRBV12-3/TRBV12-4	many	TRBJ2-5	CASSPRGPYQETQYF	TGTGCCAGCAGTCCCCGGGGCCCATACCAAGAGACCCAGTACTTC
.	TRBV10-3	many	TRBJ1-3	CAISRDGNSGNTIYF	TGTGCCATCAGCCGGGACGGGAACTCTGGAAACACCATATATTTT
.	TRBV10-3	many	TRBJ1-1	CAISESMNTEAFF	TGTGCCATCAGTGAGTCGATGAACACTGAAGCTTTCTTT
.	TRBV7-2	many	TRBJ1-5	CASSSQGVNQPQHF	TGTGCCAGCAGCTCTCAAGGGGTCAATCAGCCCCAGCATTTT
.	TRBV3-1	many	TRBJ1-5	CASSQGGGLGNQPQHF	TGTGCCAGCAGCCAAGGTGGAGGTTTGGGCAATCAGCCCCAGCATTTT
.	TRBV12-5	many	TRBJ2-6	CASGLGEGAGANVLTF	TGTGCTAGTGGTTTAGGGGAGGGGGCTGGGGCCAACGTCCTGACTTTC
.	TRBV6-2/TRBV6-3	.	TRBJ2-6	CASSSLAFASGANVLTF	TGTGCCAGCAGTTCCCTCGCGTTTGCCTCTGGGGCCAACGTCCTGACTTTC
TRBD1	TRBV12-3/TRBV12-4	many	TRBJ1-6	CASSRPGTGGSPLHF	TGTGCCAGCAGTCGACCCGGGACAGGGGGATCACCCCTCCACTTT
.	TRBV7-2	.	TRBJ1-5	CASSLGRPNQPQHF	TGTGCCAGCAGCTTAGGTCGGCCCAATCAGCCCCAGCATTTT
TRBD2	TRBV12-3/TRBV12-4	many	TRBJ2-7	CASSASGRIYEQYF	TGTGCCAGCAGTGCTAGCGGGAGGATCTACGAGCAGTACTTC
.	TRBV4-2	.	TRBJ2-7	CASSQDLGSGSVEQYF	TGTGCCAGCAGCCAAGATCTAGGGTCGGGGAGCGTCGAGCAGTACTTC
.	TRBV7-2	many	TRBJ1-1	CASSSAGNTEAFF	TGTGCCAGCAGCTCAGCAGGGAACACTGAAGCTTTCTTT
.	TRBV27	.	TRBJ1-1	CASKTAGTPEVAAFF	TGTGCCAGCAAGACCGCCGGGACTCCTGAGGTTGCAGCTTTCTTT
.	TRBV5-6	many	TRBJ2-7	CASSPQGNSYEQYF	TGTGCCAGCAGCCCTCAGGGGAACTCCTACGAGCAGTACTTC
TRBD2	TRBV20-1	many	TRBJ2-5	CSAVPGASGFQETQYF	TGCAGTGCTGTCCCCGGGGCTAGCGGGTTCCAAGAGACCCAGTACTTC
TRBD1	TRBV2	many	TRBJ2-7	CASSEAKQGASYEQYF	TGTGCCAGCAGTGAAGCTAAACAGGGGGCCTCCTACGAGCAGTACTTC
.	TRBV15	once	TRBJ1-1	CATSTLTGTMNTEAFF	TGTGCCACCAGCACCCTTACAGGGACGATGAACACTGAAGCTTTCTTT
.	TRBV28	many	TRBJ2-5	CASSKQSRQETQYF	TGTGCCAGCAGCAAACAGAGCCGCCAAGAGACCCAGTACTTC
.	TRBV28	.	TRBJ2-4	CASTTIGRGERIQYF	TGTGCCAGCACAACTATCGGTAGGGGGGAGCGTATTCAGTACTTC
TRBD1	TRBV6-1	.	TRBJ1-2	CASLRDSDAYGYTF	TGTGCCAGCCTTAGGGACAGCGATGCCTATGGCTACACCTTC
TRBD1	TRBV29-1	many	TRBJ1-2	CSVSTGSNYGYTF	TGCAGCGTTTCGACAGGGTCGAACTATGGCTACACCTTC
.	TRBV6-5	.	TRBJ2-7	CASSYRGGGYEQYF	TGTGCCAGCAGTTATCGAGGGGGGGGCTACGAGCAGTACTTC
.	TRBV6-2/TRBV6-3	.	TRBJ1-5	CASSRGAWQPQHF	TGTGCCAGCAGTCGAGGGGCGTGGCAGCCCCAGCATTTT
.	TRBV6-1	.	TRBJ1-2	CASSTSGVRVNYGYTF	TGTGCCAGCAGTACGTCCGGGGTCCGCGTTAACTATGGCTACACCTTC
TRBD1	TRBV12-3/TRBV12-4	many	TRBJ2-5	CASSWDRGQETQYF	TGTGCCAGCAGTTGGGACAGGGGGCAGGAGACCCAGTACTTC
.	TRBV28	many	TRBJ1-5	CASSPRAGGQHF	TGTGCCAGCAGTCCCCGTGCAGGAGGCCAGCATTTT
.	TRBV6-5	.	TRBJ2-7	CASSYRDGAPPEQYF	TGTGCCAGCAGTTACCGGGACGGAGCTCCCCCCGAGCAGTACTTC
TRBD2	TRBV9	.	TRBJ2-5	CASSVSAGLPPGGTQYF	TGTGCCAGCAGCGTATCGGCCGGACTACCTCCGGGAGGGACCCAGTACTTC
TRBD2	TRBV28	many	TRBJ2-5	CASSFPQSGKETQYF	TGTGCCAGCAGTTTCCCCCAGAGCGGGAAAGAGACCCAGTACTTC
.	TRBV7-8	.	TRBJ2-5	CASSAPAGSGTQYF	TGTGCCAGCAGCGCCCCCGCAGGGTCGGGGACCCAGTACTTC
.	TRBV6-5	once	TRBJ2-2	CASSYSISANTGELFF	TGTGCCAGCAGTTACTCGATCTCAGCGAACACCGGGGAGCTGTTTTTT
.	TRBV27	many	TRBJ1-2	CASSPLVRTGLSYGYTF	TGTGCCAGCAGTCCCCTCGTGCGAACCGGCCTCAGTTATGGCTACACCTTC
TRBD1	TRBV7-2	many	TRBJ1-1	CASSDRATEAFF	TGTGCCAGCAGCGACAGGGCCACTGAAGCTTTCTTT
.	TRBV7-8	.	TRBJ1-3	CASSERLPSGNTIYF	TGTGCCAGCAGTGAAAGGCTCCCCTCTGGAAACACCATATATTTT
.	TRBV27	.	TRBJ1-2	CASSLGGFVGYTF	TGTGCCAGCAGTTTGGGAGGGTTTGTAGGCTACACCTTC
.	TRBV4-2	many	TRBJ2-7	CASSQDSANEQYF	TGTGCCAGCAGCCAAGATTCGGCCAACGAGCAGTACTTC
TRBD1	TRBV6-5	.	TRBJ1-1	CASSYQGTANTEAFF	TGTGCCAGCAGTTACCAAGGGACAGCGAACACTGAAGCTTTCTTT
.	TRBV6-5	many	TRBJ1-2	CASSYSGRGAFGYTF	TGTGCCAGCAGTTACTCCGGCAGGGGAGCTTTTGGCTACACCTTC
.	TRBV28	many	TRBJ2-5	CASSWGGETQYF	TGTGCCAGCAGTTGGGGGGGCGAGACCCAGTACTTC